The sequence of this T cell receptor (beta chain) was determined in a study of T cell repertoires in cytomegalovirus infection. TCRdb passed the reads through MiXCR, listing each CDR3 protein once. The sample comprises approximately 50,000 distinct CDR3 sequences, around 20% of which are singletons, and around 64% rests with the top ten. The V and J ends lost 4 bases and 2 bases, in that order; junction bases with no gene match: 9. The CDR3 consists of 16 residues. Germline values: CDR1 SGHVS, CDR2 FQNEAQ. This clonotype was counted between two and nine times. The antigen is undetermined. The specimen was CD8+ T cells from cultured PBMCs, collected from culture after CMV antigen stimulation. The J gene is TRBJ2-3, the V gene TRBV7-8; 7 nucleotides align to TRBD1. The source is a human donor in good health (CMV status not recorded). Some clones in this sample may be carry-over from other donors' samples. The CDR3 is CASSSMGQTYTDTQYF. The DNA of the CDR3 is TGTGCCAGCAGCTCCATGGGACAGACGTACACAGATACGCAGTATTTT.